This TCR beta chain was observed in a study of blood T cell repertoires in COVID-19. Libraries were prepared by immunoSEQ multiplex PCR; TCRdb keeps only in-frame clonotypes and omits some of them. The sample lists 200,000 to 250,000 clones, 65% to 90% seen once, with 1.5% to 2% in the top ten. Per germline, CDR1 DFQATT and CDR2 SNEGSKA (reference sequence). J lost 8 bases, V lost 6 bases, and 4 bases had no gene match. The CDR3 runs to 11 residues. This sequence originates from a man between 35 and 55 years old who had recovered from COVID-19. The sequenced sample was PBMCs or T cells enriched from blood (not recorded which). V gene TRBV20-1 combines with J gene TRBJ2-4; 7 nucleotides align to TRBD1. The CDR3 nucleotides read TGCAGTGCAAGGGACAGTCACATTCAGTACTTC. Its translation: CSARDSHIQYF.